This T cell receptor (beta chain) was recovered during a study of blood T cell repertoires in COVID-19. The protocol was immunoSEQ multiplex PCR, while the TCRdb copy is restricted to in-frame clones and leaves out a portion. Of about 180,000 clones in the sample, over 70% were seen once. The CDR3 consists of 13 residues. V was clipped by 5 bases and J by 6 bases; unmatched bases: 4. Germline-derived CDR1 and CDR2 are MDHEN and SYDVKM. The sequence was collected from a woman aged 55 to 70 with acute or convalescent COVID-19. This chain uses TRBV28 with TRBJ1-5, with 7 bases matching TRBD1. Material for sequencing was peripheral blood. CDR3 amino acids: CASSAPGGQPQHF. The CDR3 DNA reads as TGTGCCAGCAGTGCCCCAGGGGGTCAGCCCCAGCATTTT.